This T cell receptor beta chain stems from a study of T cell repertoires in cytomegalovirus infection. Germline CDR1 SGHTA, CDR2 FQGNSA. V shed 1 base and J shed 13 bases, with 14 bases lying between them. There are 13 residues in the CDR3. This clonotype showed up many times. TCRdb analysed the reads with MiXCR anew, one entry per CDR3 protein. This sample has about 330,000 distinct CDR3 sequences, with 9.5% found just once. The sequence was collected from a human donor in good health (CMV status not recorded). Some clones in this sample may be carry-over from other donors' samples. The chain links TRBV7-2 to TRBJ2-1; tentative D call: TRBD1 (6 bases). Source material: PBMCs. For the CDR3, the DNA is TGTGCCAGCAGCTTAGTAACAGCCAGGGGACAGTTCTTC. Its translation: CASSLVTARGQFF.